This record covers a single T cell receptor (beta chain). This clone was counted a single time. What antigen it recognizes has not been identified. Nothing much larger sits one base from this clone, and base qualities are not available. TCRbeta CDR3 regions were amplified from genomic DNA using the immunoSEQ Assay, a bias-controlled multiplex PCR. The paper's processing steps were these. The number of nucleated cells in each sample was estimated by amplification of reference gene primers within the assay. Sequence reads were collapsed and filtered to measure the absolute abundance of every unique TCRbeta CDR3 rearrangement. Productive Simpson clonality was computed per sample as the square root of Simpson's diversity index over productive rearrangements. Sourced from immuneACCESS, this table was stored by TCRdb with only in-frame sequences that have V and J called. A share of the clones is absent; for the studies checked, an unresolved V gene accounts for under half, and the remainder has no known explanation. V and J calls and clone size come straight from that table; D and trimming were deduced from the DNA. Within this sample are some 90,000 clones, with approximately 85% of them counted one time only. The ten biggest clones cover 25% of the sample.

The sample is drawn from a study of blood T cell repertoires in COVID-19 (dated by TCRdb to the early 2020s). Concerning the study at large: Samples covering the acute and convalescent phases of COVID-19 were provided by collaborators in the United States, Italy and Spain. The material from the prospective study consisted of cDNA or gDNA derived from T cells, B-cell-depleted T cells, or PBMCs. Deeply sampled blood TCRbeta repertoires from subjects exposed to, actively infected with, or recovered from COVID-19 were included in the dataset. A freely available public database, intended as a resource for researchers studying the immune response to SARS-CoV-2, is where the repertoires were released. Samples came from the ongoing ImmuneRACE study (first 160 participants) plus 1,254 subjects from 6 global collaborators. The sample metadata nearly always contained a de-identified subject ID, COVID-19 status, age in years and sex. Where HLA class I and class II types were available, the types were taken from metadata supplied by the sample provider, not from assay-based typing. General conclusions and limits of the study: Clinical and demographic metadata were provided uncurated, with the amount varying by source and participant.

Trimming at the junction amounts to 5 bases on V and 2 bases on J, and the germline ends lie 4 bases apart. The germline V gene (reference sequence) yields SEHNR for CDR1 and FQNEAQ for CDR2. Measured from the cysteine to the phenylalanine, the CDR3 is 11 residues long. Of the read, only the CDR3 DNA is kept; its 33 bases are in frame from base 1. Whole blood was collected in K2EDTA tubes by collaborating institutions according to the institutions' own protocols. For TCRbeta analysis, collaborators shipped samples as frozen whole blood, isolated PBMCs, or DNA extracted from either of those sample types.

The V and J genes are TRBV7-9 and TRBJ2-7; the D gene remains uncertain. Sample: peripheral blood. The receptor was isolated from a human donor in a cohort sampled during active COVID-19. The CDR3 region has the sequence CASSITYEQYF. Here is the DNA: TGTGCCAGCAGCATTACCTACGAGCAGTACTTC.